A single sample gave rise to the 23 T cell receptor beta chains below, sequenced in a study of T cells in localized non-small cell lung cancer. Produced via immunoSEQ multiplex PCR; TCRdb's table is partial and in-frame only. The sample carries 1,500 to 2,000 clones, about 18% recorded once. Sequencing was performed on normal lung tissue next to the tumor, taken before any cancer treatment. These receptors all come from a female donor older than 55 with stage I lung adenocarcinoma.

Relative to its sample, this clone is medium-sized. The J gene is TRBJ2-7, the V gene TRBV11-3, with a weak D call TRBD2 (7 bases). This CDR3 is 15 amino acids long. Germline V gives CDR1 SGHNT, CDR2 YENEEA. V gave up 3 bases and J gave up 2 bases, with 14 bases separating them. CDR3 residues: CASSFKFGGPYEQYF. In DNA, the CDR3 is TGTGCCAGCAGCTTTAAATTCGGGGGGCCCTACGAGCAGTACTTC.

This chain links TRBV9 with TRBJ2-2; no definite D call. V was trimmed by 5 bases and J by 6 bases, leaving 14 bases between them. CDR3 length equals 14 residues. Germline V CDR1 and CDR2: SGDLS, YYNGEE. The CDR3 nucleotides read TGTGCCAGCAGTGGACGGGCCTGGGCCGGGGAGCTGTTTTTT. Its protein is CASSGRAWAGELFF.

This clone came up a few times. The V and J genes are TRBV6-8 and TRBJ2-7; D tentatively reads TRBD1 or TRBD2 (5 bases each). The CDR3 contains 15 residues. Germline lookup yields CDR1 MNHGY and CDR2 SAAAGT. Trimming took off 1 base at V and 0 bases at J, with 10 bases between the two ends. The CDR3 sequence: CASSYLGPNSYEQYF. CDR3 nucleotides: TGTGCCAGCAGTTACTTGGGACCCAACTCCTACGAGCAGTACTTC.

This clone is categorized as medium-sized. V usage is TRBV11-3 and J usage is TRBJ2-7; 11 bases match TRBD2. V was pared by 5 bases and J by 6 bases, with 6 bases of the junction left unmatched. The germline V gene encodes CDR1 SGHNT and CDR2 YENEEA. The CDR3 extends over 14 amino acids. CDR3 in DNA: TGTGCCAGCAGCCCCACTAGCGGGGGTCTCGAGCAGTACTTC. Translating it yields CASSPTSGGLEQYF.

The chain recombines TRBV6-8 with TRBJ2-5, with D tentatively TRBD1 (6 bases). Trimming stripped 6 bases from V and 9 bases from J, with 23 bases between. The length of the CDR3 is 15 residues. Germline loops: CDR1 MNHGY, CDR2 SAAAGT. CDR3 amino acids: CASRATGLGPLAQYF. In DNA form, the CDR3 reads TGTGCCAGCAGGGCGACAGGTCTCGGGCCTTTAGCCCAGTACTTC.

For this clone: Additional DNA sequences in this sample encode the identical CDR3. This chain joins TRBV28 and TRBJ2-3, with D hard to call. Trimming removed 3 bases from V and 1 base from J, with 8 bases in between. The germline CDR1 and CDR2 sequences are MDHEN and SYDVKM. The CDR3 is made up of 14 amino acids. CDR3 region: CASSFLAGTDTQYF. The CDR3 coding sequence is TGTGCCAGCAGTTTCCTCGCAGGCACAGATACGCAGTATTTT.

This clone has more than one count but fewer than ten. The V call is TRBV30, the J call TRBJ2-3; no definite D call. Deletions cut 0 bases from V and 3 bases from J, with 4 bases between. Germline V lookup: CDR1 GTSNPN, CDR2 SVGIG (reference sequence). The CDR3 runs to 12 residues. The CDR3 reads CAWSVLTDTQYF. CDR3 nucleotide sequence: TGTGCCTGGAGTGTACTGACAGATACGCAGTATTTT.

The chain combines TRBV6-8 with TRBJ1-4; D perhaps matches TRBD1 (5 bases). V dropped 0 bases and J dropped 2 bases, with 13 bases sitting between them. The germline V gene encodes CDR1 MNHGY and CDR2 SAAAGT. The CDR3 has 17 residues. The CDR3 region is CASSYSNLDTTNEKLFF. The CDR3 DNA is TGTGCCAGCAGTTACTCGAATTTGGACACTACTAATGAAAAACTGTTTTTT.

The V and J genes are TRBV6-1 and TRBJ2-1, with 7 bases aligning to TRBD1. In germline, CDR1 is MNHNS, CDR2 SASEGT. The V gene end was trimmed by 1 base and the J gene end by 4 bases; junction bases not matched to a gene: 13. The CDR3 contains 18 residues. The CDR3: CASSEDRDRVFLYNEQFF. The CDR3 nucleotides are TGTGCCAGCAGTGAAGACCGAGACAGGGTATTTTTATACAATGAGCAGTTCTTC.

This clone is judged medium-sized. The genes are TRBV9 and TRBJ1-3; D call uncertain. CDR1 is SGDLS and CDR2 is YYNGEE in the germline V gene. V lost 0 bases, J lost 0 bases, and 7 bases lay in between. This CDR3 has 15 amino acids. This chain's CDR3 is CASSVDGFSGNTIYF. The CDR3 region has the DNA TGTGCCAGCAGCGTAGATGGGTTCTCTGGAAACACCATATATTTT.

The chain combines TRBV19 with TRBJ2-7, with 9 positions matching TRBD1. The length of the CDR3 is 14 residues. Trimming removed 9 bases from V and 3 bases from J; junction bases left unmatched: 9. Per the germline V gene, CDR1 is LNHDA and CDR2 is SQIVND (reference sequence). This CDR3 is CASRSGQGHYEQYF. CDR3 nucleotide sequence: TGTGCCAGCCGCTCGGGACAGGGTCACTACGAGCAGTACTTC.

This chain joins TRBV11-3 and TRBJ1-1, with 7 bases aligning to TRBD1. Per germline, CDR1 SGHNT and CDR2 YENEEA. CDR3 length equals 16 residues. The junction had 11 bases not matched to a gene; V was cut back by 5 bases and J by 2 bases. The CDR3 is CASSHYVGQANTEAFF. In DNA form, the CDR3 reads TGTGCCAGCAGCCACTACGTCGGACAGGCTAACACTGAAGCTTTCTTT.

The CDR3 nucleotides read TGCGCCAGCGAGCTGGGACTAGCGGGGGGTTACAATGAGCAGTTCTTC. Its translation: CASELGLAGGYNEQFF. V usage is TRBV5-1 and J usage is TRBJ2-1, with 15 bases that match TRBD2. V was pared by 7 bases and J by 4 bases, with 6 bases of the junction left unmatched. Germline loops: CDR1 SGHRS, CDR2 YFSETQ. The CDR3 consists of 16 residues. Combining the CDR3 with reference TRBV5-1 and TRBJ2-1 gives the whole variable domain KAGVTQTPRYLIKTRGQQVTLSCSPISGHRSVSWYQQTPGQGLQFLFEYFSETQRNKGNFPGRFSGRQFSNSRSEMNVSTLELGDSALYLCASELGLAGGYNEQFFGPGTRLTVL.

The rearrangement uses TRBV11-3 and TRBJ2-2; 9 bases fit TRBD2. The V gene end was trimmed by 5 bases and the J gene end by 6 bases; junction bases not matched to a gene: 4. Per germline, CDR1 SGHNT and CDR2 YENEEA. CDR3 length equals 14 residues. For the CDR3, the DNA is TGTGCCAGCAGCCCGGGACTAGCTGCCGGGGAGCTGTTTTTT. Translated, it gives CASSPGLAAGELFF.

The chain uses TRBV19 and TRBJ2-1; maybe TRBD1 (5 bases). The CDR3 extends over 14 amino acids. Trimming left V 7 bases short and J 7 bases short, with 17 bases between. Germline CDR1 LNHDA, CDR2 SQIVND (reference sequence). The CDR3 reads CASNSLTGENEQFF. CDR3 coding DNA: TGTGCCAGTAACTCTTTAACAGGTGAGAATGAGCAGTTCTTC.

This sequence joins TRBV11-3 and TRBJ2-2; 7 bases match TRBD1. The V gene's germline CDR1 is SGHNT and CDR2 YENEEA. Trimming cost V 1 base and J 4 bases; bases outside gene matches: 9. The CDR3 has 17 amino acids. The chain's CDR3 is CASSLVPGGAFTGELFF. CDR3 in DNA: TGTGCCAGCAGCTTAGTCCCAGGGGGAGCCTTCACCGGGGAGCTGTTTTTT.

In nucleotides, the CDR3 is TGTGCCAGCAGCTTAAGCAGGTGGAGTAAGGCTGAAGCTTTCTTT. Translated: CASSLSRWSKAEAFF. The J gene is TRBJ1-1, the V gene TRBV11-3; D not certain. In germline, CDR1 is SGHNT, CDR2 YENEEA. The ends were cut back, 2 bases at V and 6 bases at J, with 16 bases in the middle. The CDR3 is made up of 15 amino acids.

By share, this clone counts as medium-sized. The chain is built from TRBV11-3 and TRBJ2-1, with D possibly TRBD2 on 6 matching bases. This CDR3 region has 14 residues. Germline V gene data show CDR1 as SGHNT and CDR2 as YENEEA. V lost 0 bases to trimming and J lost 9 bases, with 12 bases between them. The CDR3 loop reads CASSLEVWEAEQFF. CDR3 bases: TGTGCCAGCAGCTTAGAAGTTTGGGAGGCTGAGCAGTTCTTC.

The rearrangement links TRBV18 to TRBJ1-5; no clear D gene. The CDR3 contains 15 residues. Germline-derived CDR1 and CDR2 are KGHSH and LQKENI. Between the trimmed V and J ends, which lost 2 bases and 5 bases, there was a span of 13 bases. The CDR3 nucleotides read TGTGCCAGCTCACCAGGACTGGGCACGGATCAGCCCCAGCATTTT. This sequence encodes CASSPGLGTDQPQHF.

The V call is TRBV29-1, the J call TRBJ1-2, with TRBD1 matching over 10 bases. Germline trimming cut 5 bases from V and 5 bases from J; bases unmatched to any gene: 5. The CDR3 covers 13 residues. Germline V lookup: CDR1 SQVTM, CDR2 ANQGSEA. The CDR3 nucleotides read TGCAGCGTTAGGACAGGGGGGACATATGGCTACACCTTC. This encodes CSVRTGGTYGYTF. Supplemented by reference TRBV29-1 and TRBJ1-2, the full variable domain reads SAVISQKPSRDICQRGTSLTIQCQVDSQVTMMFWYRQQPGQSLTLIATANQGSEATYESGFVIDKFPISRPNLTFSTLTVSNMSPEDSSIYLCSVRTGGTYGYTFGSGTRLTVV.

Sample share makes this clone medium-sized. The chain recombines TRBV11-3 with TRBJ2-2; 8 nucleotides line up with TRBD1. The CDR3 sequence is 15 residues long. The V and J ends lost 1 base and 3 bases, in that order; junction bases with no gene match: 1. Germline V lookup: CDR1 SGHNT, CDR2 YENEEA. Here the CDR3 reads CASSLVQGDTGELFF. Here the CDR3 DNA reads TGTGCCAGCAGCTTAGTACAGGGGGACACCGGGGAGCTGTTTTTT.

By sample fraction, this clone is medium-sized. The chain has TRBV9 and TRBJ2-3; D is uncertain. The germline V gene has CDR1 SGDLS and CDR2 YYNGEE. Deletions cut 0 bases from V and 6 bases from J, with 11 bases between. The CDR3 has 14 residues. The CDR3 nucleotides read TGTGCCAGCAGCGTAGGTGGACCCCAGGATACGCAGTATTTT. Translating it yields CASSVGGPQDTQYF. Combining the CDR3 with reference TRBV9 and TRBJ2-3 gives the whole variable domain DSGVTQTPKHLITATGQRVTLRCSPRSGDLSVYWYQQSLDQGLQFLIQYYNGEERAKGNILERFSAQQFPDLHSELNLSSLELGDSALYFCASSVGGPQDTQYFGPGTRLTVL.

This chain joins TRBV4-1 and TRBJ1-1; D may be TRBD1 (6 bases). The ends were cut back, 3 bases at V and 7 bases at J, with 15 bases in the middle. The CDR3 sequence is 14 residues long. CDR1 and CDR2 from the germline V gene are MGHRA and YSYEKL. CDR3 sequence (DNA): TGCGCCAGCAGCCACCAACCCGGACAGATTGAAGCTTTCTTT. Its protein product is CASSHQPGQIEAFF.